Listed here are 21 T cell receptor beta chains from one sample, sequenced in a study of blood T cells in healthy people across ages. Then a second PCR, running roughly 6 to 11 cycles, was carried out with a sample-barcoded 5' primer and a J-beta primer mix. TCRdb re-analysed the 5' RACE reads in MiXCR, keeping a single row per CDR3 protein. The sample consists of roughly 500,000 distinct CDR3 sequences, approximately 25% of them appearing once. The same sample was also used in a study of T cells of mothers and their children.

Sequenced: blood. These receptors originate from a boy aged 10-17 years in good health.

The V and J genes are TRBV2 and TRBJ1-1, with D possibly being TRBD1 (5 bases). Trimming removed 2 bases at V and 3 bases at J, with 22 bases between. The CDR3 has 18 amino acids. In germline, CDR1 is SNHLY, CDR2 FYNNEI. CDR3 sequence: CASSELGGIGGEDTEAFF. The CDR3 DNA follows: TGTGCCAGCAGTGAACTGGGGGGAATAGGAGGAGAAGACACTGAAGCTTTCTTT. Using reference TRBV2 and TRBJ1-1 for the parts outside the CDR3, the full variable domain is EPEVTQTPSHQVTQMGQEVILRCVPISNHLYFYWYRQILGQKVEFLVSFYNNEISEKSEIFDDQFSVERPDGSNFTLKIRSTKLEDSAMYFCASSELGGIGGEDTEAFFGQGTRLTVV.

This clonotype was observed a few times. This rearrangement joins TRBV20-1 to TRBJ1-2; D is unclear. From germline, CDR1 is DFQATT and CDR2 SNEGSKA (reference sequence). Trimming cost V 6 bases and J 0 bases, with 11 bases left between them. CDR3 size: 13 residues. CDR3 DNA sequence: TGCAGTGCCAGGACTAGGACTAACTATGGCTACACCTTC. Protein sequence: CSARTRTNYGYTF.

This chain links TRBV9 with TRBJ2-3, with 8 bases aligning to TRBD2. V lost 0 bases and J lost 6; bases outside the gene matches: 9. The length of the CDR3 is 16 residues. Per germline, CDR1 SGDLS and CDR2 YYNGEE. This chain's CDR3 is CASSVGRGAQLDTQYF. CDR3 nucleotides: TGTGCCAGCAGCGTAGGGCGGGGGGCCCAATTGGATACGCAGTATTTT. The full variable domain, with the rest looked up from reference TRBV9 and TRBJ2-3, is DSGVTQTPKHLITATGQRVTLRCSPRSGDLSVYWYQQSLDQGLQFLIQYYNGEERAKGNILERFSAQQFPDLHSELNLSSLELGDSALYFCASSVGRGAQLDTQYFGPGTRLTVL.

The gene calls are TRBV7-3 and TRBJ2-3, with no clear D. This CDR3 is built from 14 residues. The germline V gene encodes CDR1 SGHTA and CDR2 FQGTGA. With 1 base removed from V and 4 bases from J, the gap between germline ends came to 9 bases. Written as DNA, the CDR3 is TGTGCCAGCAGCTTAAGCTTTGCCTCAGATACGCAGTATTTT. Translation: CASSLSFASDTQYF.

The CDR3 protein is CSARDQGARETQYF. The CDR3 region has the DNA TGCAGTGCTAGAGATCAGGGGGCTCGAGAGACCCAGTACTTC. The chain links TRBV20-1 to TRBJ2-5; 8 nucleotides agree with TRBD1. This CDR3 region has 14 residues. CDR1 DFQATT and CDR2 SNEGSKA come from the germline V gene (reference sequence). V lost 0 bases and J lost 4; bases outside the gene matches: 4.

The sample holds a few counts of this clonotype. V gene TRBV20-1 combines with J gene TRBJ2-5; D unresolved. The better agreement between TRBJ2-7 and the DNA end casts doubt on the J call. Per the germline V gene, CDR1 is DFQATT and CDR2 is SNEGSKA (reference sequence). This CDR3 has 13 residues. The CDR3 is CSSEGPDGYEQYF. In DNA form, the CDR3 reads TGCAGTTCGGAAGGGCCGGATGGCTACGAGCAGTACTTC.

Points on this clonotype: One end of the junction does not line up with germline, which may come from a read error. This sequence joins TRBV7-6 and TRBJ2-7, with 9 bases lining up with TRBD2. Germline loops: CDR1 SGHVS, CDR2 FNYEAQ. The CDR3 extends over 14 amino acids. DNA for the CDR3: TGTGCCAGCAGCCCAAACCCCGGGACTAGCCCCCTCAACTTC. This codes for CASSPNPGTSPLNF.

The table lists this clonotype with a few counts. This sequence joins TRBV29-1 and TRBJ2-3; D is ambiguous. The germline V gene encodes CDR1 SQVTM and CDR2 ANQGSEA. There are 11 residues in the CDR3. Trimming cost V 5 bases and J 5 bases, with 8 bases left between them. As DNA, the CDR3 is TGCAGCGTTCTACTGGGAGATACGCAGTATTTT. Translating it yields CSVLLGDTQYF.

The chain has TRBV28 and TRBJ1-6; D is undetermined. Trimming took off 5 bases at V and 6 bases at J, with 14 bases between the two ends. The germline V gene has CDR1 MDHEN and CDR2 SYDVKM. The CDR3 is made up of 15 amino acids. CDR3 loop: CASSPGQALNSPLHF. The DNA of the CDR3 is TGTGCCAGCAGTCCTGGGCAGGCCCTTAATTCACCCCTCCACTTT.

This clonotype was observed a few times. The chain has TRBV7-6 and TRBJ2-7, with D unclear. CDR1 is SGHVS and CDR2 is FNYEAQ in the germline V gene. CDR3 length: 12 residues. V was cut by 5 bases and J by 3 bases, with 8 bases left in between. CDR3 DNA: TGTGCCAGCAGCCCACGGAACTACGAGCAGTACTTC. As protein: CASSPRNYEQYF.

The J gene is TRBJ2-1, the V gene TRBV6-1; 8 nucleotides align to TRBD2. The end of the DNA is better explained by TRBJ2-7, so the J call may be wrong. The germline V gene has CDR1 MNHNS and CDR2 SASEGT. CDR3 length equals 16 residues. This CDR3 is CASSEYELADIYEQYF. The CDR3 DNA sequence: TGTGCCAGCAGTGAATATGAACTAGCGGACATATACGAGCAGTACTTC.

This clonotype showed up just a few times. The gene calls are TRBV6-6 and TRBJ1-1, with TRBD1 matching 9 bases. The J segment lost 3 bases and the V segment lost 6 bases, leaving 5 bases of the junction unmatched. Per the germline V gene, CDR1 is MNHNY and CDR2 is SVGAGI (reference sequence). The CDR3 is 14 amino acids. DNA of the CDR3: TGTGCCAGCAGCTGGACAGGGGATGACACTGAAGCTTTCTTT. Protein: CASSWTGDDTEAFF.

This clonotype was observed at least ten times. V is TRBV6-4 and J is TRBJ2-2; D gene uncertain. The CDR3 totals 14 residues. Germline CDR1 and CDR2: MRHNA and SNTAGT. V was pared by 2 bases and J by 3 bases, with 7 bases between. CDR3 sequence (DNA): TGTGCCAGCAGTGACGGGCAGGACACCGGGGAGCTGTTTTTT. This sequence encodes CASSDGQDTGELFF.

This chain uses TRBV4-1 with TRBJ1-1; no clear D. V gave up 2 bases and J gave up 3 bases, with 13 bases separating them. The CDR3 is 15 amino acids. Germline V CDR1 and CDR2: MGHRA, YSYEKL. The CDR3 DNA reads TGCGCCAGCAGCCAATCGACGCTTTTGGACACTGAAGCTTTCTTT. Translated: CASSQSTLLDTEAFF.

This clonotype occurred a few times. This chain links TRBV6-4 with TRBJ2-2; D is uncertain. The CDR3 contains 14 residues. CDR1 and CDR2 (germline): MRHNA, SNTAGT. V was trimmed by 7 bases and J by 4 bases, leaving 13 bases between them. The CDR3 loop is CASKQESITGELFF. DNA of the CDR3: TGTGCCAGCAAACAAGAAAGTATCACCGGGGAGCTGTTTTTT.

This clonotype was found a few times. The chain carries TRBV20-1 and TRBJ2-3, with 12 bases identical to TRBD2. CDR3 length: 14 residues. The germline V gene has CDR1 DFQATT and CDR2 SNEGSKA (reference sequence). The ends lost 5 bases at V and 7 bases at J; junction bases unmatched: 7. The CDR3 here is CSAETSGGGYTQYF. The CDR3 region has the DNA TGCAGTGCTGAGACTAGCGGGGGAGGGTATACGCAGTATTTT.

The chain couples TRBV28 to TRBJ2-5, with 8 bases matching TRBD2. V lost 7 bases and J lost 10; bases outside the gene matches: 17. Germline V gene sequence: CDR1 MDHEN, CDR2 SYDVKM. CDR3 length equals 15 residues. The CDR3: CASNESGGGTRDQYF. As DNA, the CDR3 is TGTGCCAGCAATGAATCGGGGGGGGGTACAAGAGACCAGTACTTC.

The J gene is TRBJ1-1, the V gene TRBV4-3; no firm D call. This CDR3 is built from 14 residues. Germline V gene sequence: CDR1 LGHNA, CDR2 YSLEER. V was shortened by 3 bases and J by 4 bases, with 12 bases between the two germline ends. The DNA for the CDR3 is TGCGCCAGCAGCCACACCCTCCGAGGCACTGAAGCTTTCTTT. It translates to CASSHTLRGTEAFF.

The V gene is TRBV20-1, the J gene TRBJ1-4; D is uncertain. V lost 3 bases, J lost 8 bases, and 13 bases lay in between. The germline gives CDR1 DFQATT, CDR2 SNEGSKA (reference sequence). The CDR3 consists of 13 residues. For the CDR3, the DNA is TGCAGTGCTAGGGGCAATCCCAACGAAAAACTGTTTTTT. Protein: CSARGNPNEKLFF.

The chain has TRBV6-2 or TRBV6-3 and TRBJ1-2; D is ambiguous. The CDR3 sequence is 12 residues long. The germline V gene has CDR1 MNHEY and CDR2 SVGEGT. V lost 0 bases to trimming and J lost 14 bases, with 13 bases between them. CDR3 in amino acids: CASSYSPALETF. CDR3 in DNA: TGTGCCAGCAGTTACTCGCCAGCCCTGGAGACCTTC.

This clonotype has just a few counts. The J gene is TRBJ2-7, the V gene TRBV28, with a possible D match to TRBD1 (6 bases). CDR3 length equals 15 residues. The germline V gene encodes CDR1 MDHEN and CDR2 SYDVKM. V lost 5 bases and J 2 bases, leaving 16 bases between the germline ends. The CDR3 nucleotides are TGTGCCAGCAGTGCCTCTCGACAGGTTCCCTACGAGCAGTACTTC. This gives the protein CASSASRQVPYEQYF. The entire variable domain, with the rest obtained from reference TRBV28 and TRBJ2-7, is as follows: DVKVTQSSRYLVKRTGEKVFLECVQDMDHENMFWYRQDPGLGLRLIYFSYDVKMKEKGDIPEGYSVSREKKERFSLILESASTNQTSMYLCASSASRQVPYEQYFGPGTRLTVT.